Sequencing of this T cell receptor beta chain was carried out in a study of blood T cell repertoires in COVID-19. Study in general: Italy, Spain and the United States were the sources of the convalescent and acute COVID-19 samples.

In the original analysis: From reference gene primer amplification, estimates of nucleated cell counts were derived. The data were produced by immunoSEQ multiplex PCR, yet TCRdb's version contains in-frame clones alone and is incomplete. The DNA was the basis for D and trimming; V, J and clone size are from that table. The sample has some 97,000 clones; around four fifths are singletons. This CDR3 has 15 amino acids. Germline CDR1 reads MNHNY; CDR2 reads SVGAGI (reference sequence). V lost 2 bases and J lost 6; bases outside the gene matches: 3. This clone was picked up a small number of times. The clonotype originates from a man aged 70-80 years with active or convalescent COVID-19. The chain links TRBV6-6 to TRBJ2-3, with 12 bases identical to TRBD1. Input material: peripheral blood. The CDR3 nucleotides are TGTGCCAGCAGTTACGGGACAGGGGGCTCGGATACGCAGTATTTT. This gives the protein CASSYGTGGSDTQYF.